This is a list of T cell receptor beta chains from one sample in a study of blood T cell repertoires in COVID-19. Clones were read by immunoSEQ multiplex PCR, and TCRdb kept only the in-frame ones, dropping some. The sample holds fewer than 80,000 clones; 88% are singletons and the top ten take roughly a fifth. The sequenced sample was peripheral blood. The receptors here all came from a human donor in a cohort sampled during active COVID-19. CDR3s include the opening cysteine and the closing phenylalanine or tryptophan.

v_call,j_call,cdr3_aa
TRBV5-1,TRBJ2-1,CASGKAGEIYEQFF
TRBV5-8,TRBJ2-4,CASSLRLAAAKNIQYF
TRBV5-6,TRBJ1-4,CASSPPGQGLGEKLFF
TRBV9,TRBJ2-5,CASSERGAVKETQYF
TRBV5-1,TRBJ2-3,CASSLGRVTDTQYF
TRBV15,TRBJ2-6,CATSRPTGTAHSGANVLTF
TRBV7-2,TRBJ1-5,CASSLVMGSLAQPQHF
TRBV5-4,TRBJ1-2,CASSSLTVDYGYTF
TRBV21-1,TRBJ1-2,CASSKGPTGGVNGYTF
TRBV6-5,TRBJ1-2,CASSSGTGGNYGYTF
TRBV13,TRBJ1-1,CASSHRVSGDTEAFF
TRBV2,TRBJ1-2,CASSESQGSDGYTF
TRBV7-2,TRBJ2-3,CASSLGGGVFHTQYF
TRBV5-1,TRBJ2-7,CASSFTGSGYEQYF
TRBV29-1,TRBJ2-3,CSVGTSGSIADTQYF
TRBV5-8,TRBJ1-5,CASSFRGQPQHF
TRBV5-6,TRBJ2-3,CASSPRGPTDTQYF
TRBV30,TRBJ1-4,CAWRSSGYNEKLFF
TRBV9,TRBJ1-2,CASSERDRGGGGSYTF
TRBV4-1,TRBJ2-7,CASSPRTSGGAGASYEQYF
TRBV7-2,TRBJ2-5,CASSSGFQETQYF
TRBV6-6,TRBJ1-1,CASSQNRGNTEAFF